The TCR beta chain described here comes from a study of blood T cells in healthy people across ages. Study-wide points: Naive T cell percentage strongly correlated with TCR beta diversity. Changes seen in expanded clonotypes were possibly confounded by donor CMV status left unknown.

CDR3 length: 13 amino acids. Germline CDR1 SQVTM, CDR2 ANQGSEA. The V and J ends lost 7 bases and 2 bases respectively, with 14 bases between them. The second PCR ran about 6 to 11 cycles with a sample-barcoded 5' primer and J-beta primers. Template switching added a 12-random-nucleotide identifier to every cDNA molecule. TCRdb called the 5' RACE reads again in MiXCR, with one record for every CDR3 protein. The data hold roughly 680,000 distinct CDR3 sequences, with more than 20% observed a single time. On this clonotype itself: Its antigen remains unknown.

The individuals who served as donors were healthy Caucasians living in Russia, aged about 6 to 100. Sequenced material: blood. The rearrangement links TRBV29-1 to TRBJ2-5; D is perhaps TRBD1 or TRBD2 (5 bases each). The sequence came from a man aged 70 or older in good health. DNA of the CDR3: TGCAGCGCTGGGACGGCGAAACAAGAGACCCAGTACTTC. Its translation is CSAGTAKQETQYF.